The 25 T cell receptor beta chains below were found in one sample sequenced in a study of OX40 agonist ivuxolimab in advanced cancers. The protocol was immunoSEQ multiplex PCR, while the TCRdb copy is restricted to in-frame clones and leaves out a portion. The sample yields about 77,000 clones, just under 90% seen once. Sequencing used CD4+ or CD8+ T cells sorted from blood, obtained in a trial of the OX40 agonist ivuxolimab. The receptors come from an adult with an advanced solid tumor such as melanoma, head and neck, liver or kidney cancer.

The chain carries TRBV2 and TRBJ2-7; D could derive from TRBD1 or TRBD2 (5 bases each). The CDR3 runs 15 residues. V shed 2 bases and J shed 4 bases, with 15 bases lying between them. The germline CDR1 and CDR2 sequences are SNHLY and FYNNEI. CDR3 nucleotide sequence: TGTGCCAGCAGTGAATTCGGGACCCTTGGGTACGAGCAGTACTTC. It codes for CASSEFGTLGYEQYF.

V and J are TRBV5-4 and TRBJ1-1; D not certain. The CDR3 is made up of 15 amino acids. Trimming pared 0 bases from V and 4 bases from J, leaving 13 bases between. Germline V lookup: CDR1 SGHNT, CDR2 YYREEE (reference sequence). Here the CDR3 reads CASSLDGMGSTEAFF. The CDR3 DNA follows: TGTGCCAGCAGCTTGGACGGGATGGGGAGCACTGAAGCTTTCTTT. Together with reference TRBV5-4 and TRBJ1-1, the CDR3 gives the full variable domain: ETGVTQSPTHLIKTRGQQVTLRCSSQSGHNTVSWYQQALGQGPQFIFQYYREEENGRGNFPPRFSGLQFPNYSSELNVNALELDDSALYLCASSLDGMGSTEAFFGQGTRLTVV.

In nucleotides, the CDR3 is TGCGCCAGCAGCCTTCGGGCTAGCCACACCGGGGAGCTGTTTTTT. Amino acid sequence: CASSLRASHTGELFF. The rearrangement joins TRBV5-1 to TRBJ2-2; D possibly corresponds to TRBD2 (5 bases). Trimming pared 4 bases from V and 3 bases from J, leaving 13 bases between. The CDR3 has 15 residues. Germline lookup yields CDR1 SGHRS and CDR2 YFSETQ.

This clone was recorded a few times. The genes are TRBV5-4 and TRBJ1-5; 8 nucleotides line up with TRBD1. The CDR3 is 15 residues long. CDR1 is SGHNT, CDR2 YYREEE, per germline (reference sequence). The V gene end was trimmed by 0 bases and the J gene end by 4 bases; junction bases not matched to a gene: 3. The chain's CDR3 is CASSLGTGRNQPQHF. The CDR3 DNA is TGTGCCAGCAGCTTGGGGACAGGGCGAAATCAGCCCCAGCATTTT.

The genes are TRBV6-5 and TRBJ1-5; 7 bases map to TRBD1. This CDR3 is built from 15 residues. Losses at the gene ends were 7 bases for V and 9 bases for J; bases not matched to a gene: 15. Germline-derived CDR1 and CDR2 are MNHEY and SVGAGI. CDR3 bases: TGTGCCAGCACTTCCGGGACAGTTTTTGGGGGGCCCCAGCATTTT. The encoded protein is CASTSGTVFGGPQHF.

A few counts support this clone. The chain uses TRBV4-2 and TRBJ2-1, with D perhaps TRBD2 (5 bases). The CDR3 consists of 12 residues. CDR1 is LGHNA, CDR2 YNFKEQ, per germline. V lost 2 bases and J lost 6, with 5 bases in between. CDR3 residues: CASSQTSNEQFF. The CDR3 nucleotides are TGTGCCAGCAGCCAAACTAGCAATGAGCAGTTCTTC.

The J gene is TRBJ2-6, the V gene TRBV4-1; the D gene is possibly TRBD2 (5 bases). V shed 3 bases and J shed 1 base, with 16 bases lying between them. The CDR3 spans 18 residues. Germline lookup yields CDR1 MGHRA and CDR2 YSYEKL. DNA for the CDR3: TGCGCCAGCAGCCACCTAGGGTTGTCGGGATCTGGGGCCAACGTCCTGACTTTC. As protein: CASSHLGLSGSGANVLTF.

The chain has TRBV5-6 and TRBJ2-3; TRBD2 matches at 10 bases. J gave up 1 base and V 0 bases, and 8 bases lay outside the gene matches. CDR1 and CDR2 (germline): SGHDT, YYEEEE. The CDR3 has 18 residues. The CDR3 DNA sequence: TGTGCCAGCAGCTTGGTTCTAGCGGGGGTGTGGGGCACAGATACGCAGTATTTT. This sequence encodes CASSLVLAGVWGTDTQYF.

This chain uses TRBV7-8 with TRBJ1-2, with D possibly matching TRBD1 (5 bases). V was clipped by 1 base and J by 6 bases, with 9 bases between them. CDR3 length equals 13 residues. Germline lookup yields CDR1 SGHVS and CDR2 FQNEAQ. The CDR3 DNA reads TGTGCCAGCAGCTTAGTTCGGGGGAATGGCTACACCTTC. Translating it yields CASSLVRGNGYTF.

The chain has TRBV19 and TRBJ1-3; perhaps TRBD1 as D (5 bases). Germline CDR1 and CDR2: LNHDA and SQIVND (reference sequence). There are 14 residues in the CDR3. Trimming removed 7 bases from V and 1 base from J, with 11 bases in between. CDR3 bases: TGTGCCAGTAATCGGGGCTCTTCTGGAAACACCATATATTTT. Translated, it gives CASNRGSSGNTIYF.

The gene calls are TRBV19 and TRBJ1-6; D may be TRBD1 (5 bases). Trimming stripped 5 bases from V and 6 bases from J, with 17 bases between. Germline CDR1 reads LNHDA; CDR2 reads SQIVND (reference sequence). CDR3 size: 16 residues. The CDR3 DNA reads as TGTGCCAGTAGTCTTTTGCGAGGGGTACGTAATTCACCCCTCCACTTT. This translates into CASSLLRGVRNSPLHF.

The chain recombines TRBV18 with TRBJ2-2, with 8 bases that match TRBD1. Germline V gene sequence: CDR1 KGHSH, CDR2 LQKENI. CDR3 length: 15 amino acids. J lost 3 bases, V lost 3 bases, and 3 bases had no gene match. CDR3 nucleotides: TGTGCCAGCTCACCCTACAGGGGGGACACCGGGGAGCTGTTTTTT. Protein: CASSPYRGDTGELFF.

The chain employs TRBV11-2 and TRBJ1-1, with 7 bases that match TRBD1. V shed 4 bases, J shed 5 bases, and the junction held 4 bases outside the gene matches. This CDR3 comprises 13 residues. Germline V gene data show CDR1 as SGHAT and CDR2 as FQNNGV. The CDR3 nucleotides read TGTGCCAGCAGCTCCCAGGGGGTGACTGAAGCTTTCTTT. Its protein is CASSSQGVTEAFF.

This chain links TRBV7-2 with TRBJ1-1; a possible D gene is TRBD1 (5 bases). This CDR3 has 15 amino acids. Between the trimmed V and J ends, which lost 0 bases and 3 bases, there was a span of 11 bases. CDR1 and CDR2 (germline): SGHTA, FQGNSA. The CDR3 here is CASSLARVRDTEAFF. The CDR3, as DNA: TGTGCCAGCAGCTTAGCGCGAGTCAGGGACACTGAAGCTTTCTTT.

The rearrangement uses TRBV4-2 and TRBJ2-7; 15 nucleotides align to TRBD2. Germline V gene lookup returns CDR1 LGHNA and CDR2 YNFKEQ. The CDR3 consists of 18 residues. V lost 1 base and J lost 1; bases outside the gene matches: 5. The DNA of the CDR3 is TGTGCCAGCAGCCAAGGGGGACTAGCGGGAGGATGGTCCTACGAGCAGTACTTC. Translation gives CASSQGGLAGGWSYEQYF.

The rearrangement joins TRBV29-1 to TRBJ2-7; 7 nucleotides agree with TRBD2. Germline lookup yields CDR1 SQVTM and CDR2 ANQGSEA. The V and J ends lost 4 bases and 0 bases, in that order; junction bases with no gene match: 3. The CDR3 contains 13 residues. The DNA of the CDR3 is TGCAGCGTTGCTGGCGGGAGCTCCTACGAGCAGTACTTC. Translation: CSVAGGSSYEQYF.

V usage is TRBV30 and J usage is TRBJ1-5; D not certain. CDR1 is GTSNPN, CDR2 SVGIG, per germline (reference sequence). Between the trimmed V and J ends, which lost 1 base and 4 bases, there was a span of 14 bases. This CDR3 contains 15 residues. The CDR3 region has the DNA TGTGCCTGGAGTGAGGGAGGGATCAGAAATCAGCCCCAGCATTTT. Its protein is CAWSEGGIRNQPQHF.

V is TRBV30 and J is TRBJ1-1; the D is unclear. Per the germline V gene, CDR1 is GTSNPN and CDR2 is SVGIG (reference sequence). V lost 5 bases and J lost 0, with 10 bases in between. CDR3 length: 13 amino acids. CDR3 sequence reads: CAWADPMNTEAFF. In DNA, the CDR3 is TGTGCCTGGGCCGACCCGATGAACACTGAAGCTTTCTTT.

The gene calls are TRBV9 and TRBJ2-1; D gene unclear. This CDR3 spans 15 amino acids. V lost 0 bases to trimming and J lost 3 bases, with 10 bases between them. Germline loops: CDR1 SGDLS, CDR2 YYNGEE. The CDR3 loop reads CASSVGSVFYNEQFF. CDR3 nucleotides: TGTGCCAGCAGCGTAGGCTCGGTTTTCTACAATGAGCAGTTCTTC. The full variable domain, with the rest looked up from reference TRBV9 and TRBJ2-1, is DSGVTQTPKHLITATGQRVTLRCSPRSGDLSVYWYQQSLDQGLQFLIQYYNGEERAKGNILERFSAQQFPDLHSELNLSSLELGDSALYFCASSVGSVFYNEQFFGPGTRLTVL.

The chain has TRBV28 and TRBJ1-5; D call uncertain. The germline V gene has CDR1 MDHEN and CDR2 SYDVKM. V was shortened by 11 bases and J by 0 bases, with 14 bases between the two germline ends. CDR3 size: 14 residues. CDR3 in amino acids: CAVYSGISNQPQHF. CDR3 DNA: TGTGCCGTTTACTCCGGGATTAGCAATCAGCCCCAGCATTTT.

The rearrangement uses TRBV7-2 and TRBJ2-7, with D unresolved. The CDR3 has 14 residues. V shed 5 bases and J shed 3 bases, with 14 bases lying between them. Germline lookup yields CDR1 SGHTA and CDR2 FQGNSA. CDR3 sequence reads: CASSLGRIVYEQYF. The CDR3 nucleotides read TGTGCCAGCAGCCTTGGACGGATTGTCTACGAGCAGTACTTC.

The genes are TRBV28 and TRBJ1-2, with D tentatively TRBD1 (5 bases). Germline-derived CDR1 and CDR2 are MDHEN and SYDVKM. V lost 7 bases and J lost 4, with 13 bases in between. The CDR3 has 13 amino acids. The CDR3 reads CASTYPGSYGYTF. Written as DNA, the CDR3 is TGTGCCAGCACCTATCCAGGGTCCTATGGCTACACCTTC.

The CDR3 bases are TGTGCCAGCAGCGTGGGACGCTTAAAAAACACCATATATTTT. This translates into CASSVGRLKNTIYF. The rearrangement links TRBV9 to TRBJ1-3; weak D call: TRBD1 (5 bases). This CDR3 region has 14 residues. Germline CDR1 SGDLS, CDR2 YYNGEE. Deletions cut 2 bases from V and 6 bases from J, with 12 bases between.

The gene calls are TRBV29-1 and TRBJ2-7, with D possibly matching TRBD2 (6 bases). The CDR3 has 15 amino acids. Trimming removed 6 bases from V and 2 bases from J, with 20 bases in between. The germline V gene has CDR1 SQVTM and CDR2 ANQGSEA. This chain's CDR3 is CSVGGGNLGTYEQYF. The CDR3 DNA follows: TGCAGCGTCGGGGGTGGGAATCTAGGTACCTACGAGCAGTACTTC.

The chain carries TRBV19 and TRBJ1-5; D is uncertain. Per germline, CDR1 LNHDA and CDR2 SQIVND (reference sequence). V lost 4 bases, J lost 5 bases, and 12 bases lay in between. This CDR3 is 14 amino acids long. CDR3 sequence (DNA): TGTGCCAGTAGTACGAAGGGTGCCGATCAGCCCCAGCATTTT. Translating it yields CASSTKGADQPQHF.